The present T cell receptor (beta chain) was sequenced within a study of tumor-infiltrating lymphocytes in primary liver carcinoma (dated by TCRdb to the late 2010s). For context, the study as a whole: The five patients, three men and two women aged 30 to 69 years, had hepatocellular carcinoma (four) or combined HCC and intrahepatic cholangiocarcinoma (one). The five patients had tumors staged T1-T3 N0M0, with maximum diameters ranging from about 4.2 to 10 cm. Samples yielded roughly 3.65 to 7.5 million productive TCRbeta reads; read depth did not differ significantly between tissue types. Across five regions of each liver tumor, along with adjacent normal tissue and blood, the study brought together TCRbeta repertoire sequencing, expression microarrays and whole-exome sequencing. A total of roughly 35 specimens from 5 patients went through TCRbeta repertoire sequencing, namely 25 tumor regions, 5 adjacent noncancerous liver tissues and 5 peripheral blood samples. Agilent mRNA microarray profiling was performed on the 20 to 25 tumor region samples to relate TCRbeta repertoire diversity to the local molecular phenotype. Reproducibility between technical replicate repertoires was high, with correlation coefficients above 0.95 and mean shared-clone rates about 0.9. Findings and caveats that apply to the study as a whole: Because only the TCR beta chain was sequenced and unpaired alpha chains were not captured, true repertoire diversity is likely underestimated. Compared with blood, tumors had a significantly larger share of the repertoire taken up by the top 250 clones (p = 0.039). Bulk unsorted samples precluded comparing CD4+ and CD8+ T cell repertoires. Only a few patients were included in the study, and the authors note that the findings should be validated in a larger study. Repertoire overlap was higher between tumor regions (mean about 35%) than tumor-adjacent (around 17%) or tumor-blood (about 15%) pairs, consistent with antigen-driven expansion. Just about 8-25% of top clones turned up in all five regions of a tumor, which suggests spatial heterogeneity among tumor-infiltrating T cells.

Total RNA and DNA were co-extracted without cell sorting from around 20-30 mg of bulk tissue using the AllPrep DNA/RNA mini kit. Surgical resection was performed in China between November 2015 and early 2016 on about 5 patients with histopathologically diagnosed primary liver carcinoma. Patients had chronic HBV infection and were treatment-naive at sampling. Five spatially separated regions were sampled per tumor: superior, inferior, left-lateral and right-lateral poles, plus the tumor centre. According to histology, viable tumor cells made up more than 75% of every tumor sample. Pieces of fresh tumor and adjacent tissue were cut in half, with one half kept in RNAlater at -80 degrees C and the other half sent for histology. Comment on this clonotype: The target of this receptor is not known. No base-level quality is on record; no much larger clone is a single base apart.

A constant-region primer and ProtoScript II reverse transcriptase were used to reverse-transcribe TCRbeta-specific cDNA from around 540 ng total RNA. Construction of the TCRbeta libraries relied on three nested rounds of multiplex PCR, following a slightly modified ARM-PCR procedure. Sample barcodes and Illumina adapters were added in a final 25-cycle PCR with Deep VentR polymerase. Before sequencing, amplicons between 200 and 500 bp were purified from gel using a QIAquick gel extraction kit. An Illumina HiSeq 2500 was used to sequence the TCRbeta amplicons with 250-bp paired-end reads. Regarding the original processing steps: Reads were quality-trimmed with Trimmomatic v0.33, and paired reads were merged with FLASH v1.2.11 to recover full CDR3 sequences. V, D and J germline segments were assigned to the rearranged TCRbeta sequences by MiGEC v1.2.1b. Clonotype statistics and Shannon-Wiener diversity indices were calculated with VDJtools v1.0.0. Except for diversity analysis, only the 250 most abundant clonotypes of each sample were used in subsequent analyses to reduce sampling bias. The public reads were run again by TCRdb, first through fastp at Q25 and then through MiXCR, and only productive beta chains were kept. Each CDR3 protein gets just one entry, which takes the most common genes and DNA from the rows behind it. TCRdb, not the original authors, processed these V and J calls. Counted in this sample were roughly 100,000 distinct CDR3 sequences; around 84% of them appeared once. Approximately 20% of the sample belongs to the ten largest clones.

The sequence derives from a man aged 40-49 years with primary liver carcinoma and hepatitis B virus infection. The sequenced material came from liver tumor tissue from sampling region 3. The intended sense of this specimen's cell subset or site label: tumor region T3, left-lateral pole.

Read as DNA, the sequence is TGTGCCAGCAGCCTCGGGGGGTTTAGCACAGATACGCAGTATTTT. This yields the protein CASSLGGFSTDTQYF. The rearrangement combines TRBV7-3 with TRBJ2-3; 7 bases in the middle match TRBD2. CDR1 and CDR2 are drawn from the germline V gene: SGHTA, FQGTGA. The junction shows trimming of 5 bases on V and 0 bases on J, and the gene matches do not reach 5 bases of it. The CDR3 starts with the cysteine, ends with the phenylalanine, and has 15 residues. Solely the CDR3 DNA is kept, with 45 bases framed from the first base.